These 6 T cell receptor beta chains were sequenced from one sample in a study of PD-L1 blockade in urothelial cancer. The method was immunoSEQ multiplex PCR; TCRdb's version includes in-frame clones alone and lacks a portion of them. The data contain 100,000 or so clones, approximately 90% of them seen just once; the ten biggest clones take up 0.92%. This sample comprised PBMCs, obtained around atezolizumab (anti-PD-L1) treatment. The receptors were gathered from an elderly woman with urothelial cancer.

This rearrangement joins TRBV11-2 to TRBJ1-2, with a possible D match to TRBD1 (5 bases). Germline V gene lookup returns CDR1 SGHAT and CDR2 FQNNGV. The CDR3 has 15 amino acids. V was pared by 5 bases and J by 4 bases, with 17 bases between. In DNA form, the CDR3 reads TGTGCCAGCAGCCCTAGTAATCCTGACAGCTATGGCTACACCTTC. Amino acids: CASSPSNPDSYGYTF.

The chain combines TRBV27 with TRBJ2-7, with 11 nucleotides matching TRBD2. This CDR3 is built from 19 residues. V dropped 2 bases and J dropped 5; count of bases not matched to a gene: 17. CDR1 and CDR2 (germline): MNHEY, SMNVEV (reference sequence). The CDR3 DNA is TGTGCCAGCAGTTTACCCGGGACTAGCGGTTCCATCGAACGGAACGAGCAGTACTTC. Translation gives CASSLPGTSGSIERNEQYF.

This chain links TRBV6-5 with TRBJ1-3; 8 nucleotides match TRBD1. The CDR3 extends over 15 amino acids. Germline CDR1 MNHEY, CDR2 SVGAGI. J gave up 2 bases and V 5 bases, and 5 bases lay outside the gene matches. The CDR3 coding sequence is TGTGCCAGCAGTCTTCAGGGGGCGCCTGGAAACACCATATATTTT. It encodes CASSLQGAPGNTIYF.

The chain links TRBV6-4 to TRBJ1-5; 9 bases are shared with TRBD1. The CDR3 spans 18 residues. The germline gives CDR1 MRHNA, CDR2 SNTAGT. The junction had 8 bases not matched to a gene; V was cut back by 0 bases and J by 2 bases. The CDR3: CASSDSGGQGFRNQPQHF. The DNA of the CDR3 is TGTGCCAGCAGTGACTCGGGGGGACAGGGCTTCCGCAATCAGCCCCAGCATTTT.

The gene calls are TRBV19 and TRBJ2-1; TRBD2 might be the D (6 bases). The CDR3 totals 12 residues. The V and J ends lost 7 bases and 7 bases respectively, with 11 bases between them. The germline V gene has CDR1 LNHDA and CDR2 SQIVND (reference sequence). The CDR3 DNA follows: TGTGCCAGTACCTTCGGAGGGAATGAGCAGTTCTTC. It codes for CASTFGGNEQFF.

The genes are TRBV11-2 and TRBJ2-5, with 8 bases that match TRBD1. CDR3 length: 16 residues. Germline V gives CDR1 SGHAT, CDR2 FQNNGV. After removal of 5 bases from V and 5 bases from J, the junction contained 13 bases not matched to a gene. The CDR3 nucleotides read TGTGCCAGCAGCCTCAAGACAGGGGTACGGGTGGAGACCCAGTACTTC. This encodes CASSLKTGVRVETQYF.